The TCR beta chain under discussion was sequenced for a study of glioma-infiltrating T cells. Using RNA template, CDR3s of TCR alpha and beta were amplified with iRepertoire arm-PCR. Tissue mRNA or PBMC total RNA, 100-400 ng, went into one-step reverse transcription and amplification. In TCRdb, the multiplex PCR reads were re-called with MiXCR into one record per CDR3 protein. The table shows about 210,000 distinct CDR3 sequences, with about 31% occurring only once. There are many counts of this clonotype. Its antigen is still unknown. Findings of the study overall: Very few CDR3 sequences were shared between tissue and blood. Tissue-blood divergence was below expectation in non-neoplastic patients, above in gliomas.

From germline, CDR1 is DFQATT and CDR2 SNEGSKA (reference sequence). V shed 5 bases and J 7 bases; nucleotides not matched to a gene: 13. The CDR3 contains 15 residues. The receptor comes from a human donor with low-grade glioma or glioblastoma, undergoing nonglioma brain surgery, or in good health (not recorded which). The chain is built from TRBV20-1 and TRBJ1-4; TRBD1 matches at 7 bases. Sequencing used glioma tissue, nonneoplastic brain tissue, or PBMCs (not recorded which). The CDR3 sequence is CSAHIRGTEGEKLFF. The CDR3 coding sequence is TGCAGTGCTCACATTAGGGGGACAGAAGGTGAAAAACTGTTTTTT.